The rows below give T cell receptor beta chains drawn from one sample of a study of human T cells and chemical hapten exposure. TCRdb re-called the RACE reads through MiXCR, storing one row per CDR3 protein. Of about 56,000 distinct CDR3 sequences in the sample, about 9.3% were seen once. The sample here was whole blood, taken in connection with sensitization to the hapten diphenylcyclopropenone (DPC). The source is a woman aged 40 to 49 with alopecia areata. Some clones in this sample may be carry-over from other donors' samples. CDR3s include the opening cysteine and the closing phenylalanine or tryptophan. D genes are given only for firm matches. Some rows mark clone size as missing; the rest say once, few, many or name a class of expanded clone.

CDR3 length	D gene	V gene	clone size	J gene	CDR3 protein	CDR3 DNA
17	TRBD2	TRBV7-2	many	TRBJ2-7	CASSFHGLAGNAYEQYF	TGTGCCAGCAGCTTCCACGGACTAGCGGGGAACGCCTACGAGCAGTACTTC
12	-	TRBV7-6	many	TRBJ2-5	CASSLSWETQYF	TGTGCCAGCAGCTTATCATGGGAGACCCAGTACTTC
16	-	TRBV5-1	many	TRBJ2-2	CASSKQGGANTGELFF	TGCGCCAGCAGCAAGCAGGGAGGTGCGAACACCGGGGAGCTGTTTTTT
15	-	TRBV9	-	TRBJ1-6	CASSVASSSEAPLHF	TGTGCCAGCAGCGTAGCATCCAGTTCCGAGGCACCCCTCCACTTT
15	TRBD2	TRBV19	many	TRBJ2-3	CASRSRGGFTDTQYF	TGTGCCAGTAGATCCCGGGGGGGCTTCACAGATACGCAGTATTTT
15	TRBD1	TRBV7-2	-	TRBJ2-7	CASSLAGDSSYEQYF	TGTGCCAGCAGCTTAGCGGGGGACAGCTCCTACGAGCAGTACTTC
12	-	TRBV20-1	many	TRBJ2-5	CSAQIREETQYF	TGCAGTGCTCAGATTCGAGAAGAGACCCAGTACTTC
16	TRBD2	TRBV6-1	many	TRBJ2-3	CAIRGRGGTSTDTQYF	TGTGCCATCCGTGGGCGGGGGGGCACAAGCACAGATACGCAGTATTTT
16	TRBD1	TRBV9	-	TRBJ2-3	CVSSGTGQGNTDTQYF	TGTGTCAGCAGCGGTACGGGACAGGGGAACACAGATACGCAGTATTTT
15	-	TRBV28	many	TRBJ2-4	CASSQPQGTKNIQYF	TGTGCCAGCAGTCAGCCACAGGGTACCAAAAACATTCAGTACTTC
14	-	TRBV6-4	-	TRBJ2-3	CASSPAGAADTQYF	TGTGCCAGCAGTCCAGCCGGGGCGGCGGATACGCAGTATTTT
13	-	TRBV7-9	once	TRBJ2-7	CASSLVATYEQYF	TGTGCCAGCAGCTTAGTTGCCACCTACGAGCAGTACTTC
14	-	TRBV7-9	-	TRBJ1-6	CASSLAPADSPLHF	TGTGCCAGCAGCTTAGCGCCGGCCGATTCACCCCTCCACTTT
14	-	TRBV19	many	TRBJ2-7	CASRGTSSLYEQYF	TGTGCCAGCCGCGGGACGAGCTCCCTCTACGAGCAGTACTTC
16	TRBD1	TRBV12-3/TRBV12-4	-	TRBJ1-4	CASTEGGLGTNEKLFF	TGTGCCAGCACCGAAGGGGGCCTGGGAACTAATGAAAAACTGTTTTTT
13	-	TRBV5-6	few	TRBJ2-3	CASSLLWADTQYF	TGTGCCAGCAGCTTGTTATGGGCAGATACGCAGTATTTT
13	-	TRBV7-9	many	TRBJ2-7	CASSPQSSYEQYF	TGTGCCAGCAGTCCCCAGAGCTCCTACGAGCAGTACTTC
16	TRBD2	TRBV5-1	many	TRBJ2-4	CASSFRGREAKNIQYF	TGCGCCAGCAGCTTCCGAGGGAGGGAAGCCAAAAACATTCAGTACTTC
11	-	TRBV4-1	few	TRBJ2-3	CASSQANTQYF	TGCGCCAGCAGCCAAGCGAATACGCAGTATTTT
13	-	TRBV5-1	few	TRBJ1-2	CASSYQGEVGYTF	TGCGCCAGCAGCTATCAGGGTGAAGTCGGCTACACCTTC
14	-	TRBV7-9	many	TRBJ1-6	CASSLSTGYSPLHF	TGTGCCAGCAGCTTATCGACAGGTTATTCACCCCTCCACTTT
12	-	TRBV29-1	many	TRBJ1-1	CSTLDKHTEAFF	TGCAGCACCCTAGACAAACACACTGAAGCTTTCTTT
14	-	TRBV6-6	many	TRBJ2-2	CASSYGGNTGELFF	TGTGCCAGCAGTTACGGAGGGAACACCGGGGAGCTGTTTTTT